This T cell receptor beta chain was captured in a study of blood T cell repertoires in COVID-19. The overall study: Nucleic acid was either cDNA or gDNA, and it came from T cells, B-cell-depleted T cells, or PBMCs.

The CDR3 is made up of 13 amino acids. Trimming removed 11 bases from V and 6 bases from J; junction bases left unmatched: 6. Germline CDR1 reads ENHRY; CDR2 reads SYGVKD. The repertoire was sequenced with immunoSEQ multiplex PCR; TCRdb's copy has only in-frame clones and lacks some. The table shows approximately 190,000 clones, with about 86% occurring only once. The origin of this receptor is a man aged 25 to 40 with active or convalescent COVID-19. The chain couples TRBV10-3 to TRBJ1-4, with 10 bases lining up with TRBD1. The sample taken for sequencing was peripheral blood. CDR3 region: CASRQGADEKLFF. The CDR3 DNA is TGTGCCTCGAGACAGGGGGCAGATGAAAAACTGTTTTTT.